Described below is a single TCR beta chain sequence and its context. Its cognate antigen is unknown. These data are taken from a study of cytomegalovirus exposure and HLA in healthy donors. Broader study findings: In an earlier analysis, productive rearrangement rates for most beta V segments clustered near 87% or 30%. Analyses of presence and absence presupposed an approximately uniform sequencing depth across donors. Later analysis placed DRB1 highest and HLA-C lowest in TCR association rates, which differed by HLA locus.

PCR involved 60 Vbeta and 13 Jbeta primers. Data came from immunoSEQ multiplex PCR; TCRdb stores just in-frame clones and leaves some out. The sample includes 35,000 to 45,000 clones. The CDR3 covers 15 residues. Trimming took 4 bases from V and 2 from J, leaving 12 bases between them. Looked up from germline, CDR1 is SGHNT and CDR2 is YYREEE (reference sequence). The sequenced sample was PBMCs. J is TRBJ2-2 and V is TRBV5-4, with D perhaps matching TRBD1 (6 bases). This clonotype was sampled from a male donor in good health and CMV-seronegative. CDR3 DNA sequence: TGTGCCAGCAGCACCCGACAGGACAACACCGGGGAGCTGTTTTTT. Protein: CASSTRQDNTGELFF.